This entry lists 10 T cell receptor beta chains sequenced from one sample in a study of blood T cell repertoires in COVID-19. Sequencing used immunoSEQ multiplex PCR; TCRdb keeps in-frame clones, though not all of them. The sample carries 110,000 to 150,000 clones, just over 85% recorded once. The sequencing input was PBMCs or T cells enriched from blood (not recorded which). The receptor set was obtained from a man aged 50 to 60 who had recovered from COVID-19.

CDR3 nucleotide sequence: TGTGCCTGGTCAAGACAGGACACTGAAGCTTTCTTT. Translation: CAWSRQDTEAFF. This chain uses TRBV30 with TRBJ1-1; maybe TRBD1 (6 bases). Per the germline V gene, CDR1 is GTSNPN and CDR2 is SVGIG (reference sequence). V lost 5 bases and J 3 bases, leaving 10 bases between the germline ends. CDR3 length equals 12 residues.

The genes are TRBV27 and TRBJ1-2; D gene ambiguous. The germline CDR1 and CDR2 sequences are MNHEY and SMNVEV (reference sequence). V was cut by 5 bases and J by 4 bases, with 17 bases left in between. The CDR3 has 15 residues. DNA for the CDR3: TGTGCCAGCAGTCCTAGGCCGCGCTCATTCTATGGCTACACCTTC. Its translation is CASSPRPRSFYGYTF.

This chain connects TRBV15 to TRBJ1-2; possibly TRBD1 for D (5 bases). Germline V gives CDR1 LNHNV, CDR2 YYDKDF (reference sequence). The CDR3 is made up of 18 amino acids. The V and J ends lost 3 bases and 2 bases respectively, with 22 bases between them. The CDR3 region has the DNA TGTGCCACCAGCAGGCGAAATTTAGGGGCAAGTGACAACTATGGCTACACCTTC. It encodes CATSRRNLGASDNYGYTF.

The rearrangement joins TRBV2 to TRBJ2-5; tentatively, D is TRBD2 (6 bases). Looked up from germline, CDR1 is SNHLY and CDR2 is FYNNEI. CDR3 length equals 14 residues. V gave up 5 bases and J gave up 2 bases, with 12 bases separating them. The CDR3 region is CASSNFAGQETQYF. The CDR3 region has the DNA TGTGCCAGCAGTAATTTTGCGGGGCAAGAGACCCAGTACTTC. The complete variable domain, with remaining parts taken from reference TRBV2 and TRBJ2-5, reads EPEVTQTPSHQVTQMGQEVILRCVPISNHLYFYWYRQILGQKVEFLVSFYNNEISEKSEIFDDQFSVERPDGSNFTLKIRSTKLEDSAMYFCASSNFAGQETQYFGPGTRLLVL.

CDR3 sequence reads: CASSLTGTNYGYTF. The CDR3, as DNA: TGTGCCAGCAGCTTGACAGGGACTAACTATGGCTACACCTTC. The V gene is TRBV11-2, the J gene TRBJ1-2; 7 bases match TRBD1. The CDR3 contains 14 residues. Germline CDR1 and CDR2: SGHAT and FQNNGV. With 3 bases clipped from V and 0 bases from J, the junction kept 1 base outside the gene matches.

The CDR3 DNA reads TGTGCCAGCAGCCAATGGAGGGAGCCGGACACAGATACGCAGTATTTT. Protein: CASSQWREPDTDTQYF. The chain has TRBV14 and TRBJ2-3; TRBD2 might be the D (6 bases). The ends were cut back, 2 bases at V and 2 bases at J, with 14 bases in the middle. This CDR3 spans 16 amino acids. The V gene's germline CDR1 is SGHDN and CDR2 FVKESK.

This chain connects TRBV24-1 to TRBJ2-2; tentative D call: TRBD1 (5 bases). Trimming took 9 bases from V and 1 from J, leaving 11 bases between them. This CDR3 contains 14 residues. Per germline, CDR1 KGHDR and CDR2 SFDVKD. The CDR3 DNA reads TGTGCCACCGGAAAGGGGCTGAACACCGGGGAGCTGTTTTTT. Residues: CATGKGLNTGELFF.

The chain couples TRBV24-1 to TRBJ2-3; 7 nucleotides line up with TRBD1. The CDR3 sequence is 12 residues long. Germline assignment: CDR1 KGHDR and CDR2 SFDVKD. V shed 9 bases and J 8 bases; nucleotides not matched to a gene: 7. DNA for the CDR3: TGTGCCACCGGGACAGATATCTCTACGCAGTATTTT. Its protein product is CATGTDISTQYF.

CDR3 residues: CASSRDRATGANVLTF. DNA for the CDR3: TGCGCCAGCAGCCGGGACAGGGCAACGGGGGCCAACGTCCTGACTTTC. The chain combines TRBV5-1 with TRBJ2-6, with 9 bases fitting TRBD1. Germline values: CDR1 SGHRS, CDR2 YFSETQ. The junction had 6 bases not matched to a gene; V was cut back by 4 bases and J by 4 bases. The CDR3 length is 16 residues.

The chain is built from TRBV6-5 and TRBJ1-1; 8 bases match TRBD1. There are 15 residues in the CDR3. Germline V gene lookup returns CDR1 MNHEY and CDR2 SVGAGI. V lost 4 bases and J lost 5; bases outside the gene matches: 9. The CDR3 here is CASSSLRGQGTEAFF. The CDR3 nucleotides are TGTGCCAGCAGTTCGCTCAGGGGGCAGGGTACTGAAGCTTTCTTT.